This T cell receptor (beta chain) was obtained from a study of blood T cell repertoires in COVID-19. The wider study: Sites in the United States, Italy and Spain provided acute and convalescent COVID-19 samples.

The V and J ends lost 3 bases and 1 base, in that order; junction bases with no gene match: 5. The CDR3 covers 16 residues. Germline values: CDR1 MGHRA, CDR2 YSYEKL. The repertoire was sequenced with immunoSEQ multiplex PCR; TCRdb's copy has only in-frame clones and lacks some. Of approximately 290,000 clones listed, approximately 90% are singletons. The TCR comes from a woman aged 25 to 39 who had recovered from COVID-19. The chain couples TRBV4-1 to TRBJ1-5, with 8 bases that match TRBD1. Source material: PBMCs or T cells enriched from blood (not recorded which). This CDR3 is CASSHLGQGSNQPQHF. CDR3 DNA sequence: TGCGCCAGCAGCCATCTTGGACAGGGAAGCAATCAGCCCCAGCATTTT.